This TCR beta chain was sequenced during a study of cytotoxic CD8 clonotypes in ibrutinib-treated CLL. In germline, CDR1 is LNHDA, CDR2 SQIVND (reference sequence). J gave up 9 bases and V 5 bases, and 3 bases lay outside the gene matches. This CDR3 is 12 amino acids long. Profiled with immunoSEQ multiplex PCR; TCRdb holds only in-frame clones, not every one. The table records 29,000 or so clones, about 80% of them present only once. This TCR was sampled from a human donor with chronic lymphocytic leukemia. Sequenced here: PBMCs, sampled after 36 months of ibrutinib treatment. J is TRBJ2-1 and V is TRBV19; 8 bases are a match to TRBD2. The CDR3 loop is CASSFLAGEQFF. The CDR3 coding sequence is TGTGCCAGTAGTTTCCTAGCGGGTGAGCAGTTCTTC.